The sequence of this TCR beta chain was determined in a study of T cells in Graves' hyperthyroidism and ophthalmopathy. Study-wide results and caveats: Before onset, ophthalmopathy was predicted by the model a median roughly six months earlier. Among thyroid clonotypes expanded above 0.001, most also appeared in blood.

This CDR3 region has 15 residues. CDR1 and CDR2 (germline): MGHDK, SYGVNS. V was pared by 2 bases and J by 4 bases, with 14 bases between. Investigators excluded patients with uncontrolled infection, other autoimmune disease, pregnancy or lactation. Fresh peripheral blood, around 9.2 ml of it, supplied the PBMCs. This clonotype was picked up many times. The antigen is not known. Amplification targeted TCR beta CDR3 regions from RNA transcripts. During a first-round RT-PCR of the TCR CDR3, the HTBI primer set was used. Via MiXCR, TCRdb re-called the multiplex PCR reads, giving one row per CDR3 protein. The sample records fewer than 650,000 distinct CDR3 sequences, under 15% being singletons.

The chain is built from TRBV25-1 and TRBJ2-5; possibly TRBD2 for D (6 bases). The sequenced sample was blood. This TCR was recovered from a woman aged 40 to 50 with Graves' ophthalmopathy. The DNA for the CDR3 is TGTGCCAGCAGTGAAGCGGGACGCGTGGGAGAGACCCAGTACTTC. Translating it yields CASSEAGRVGETQYF.